Presented here are 32 T cell receptor beta chains from one specimen sequenced in a study of T cell responses to AZD1222 COVID-19 vaccine. Clones were sequenced by immunoSEQ multiplex PCR, and TCRdb holds only the in-frame ones, with some missing. The sample lists more than 85,000 clones, around 93% seen once, with around 6.8% in the top ten. The starting material was peripheral blood, obtained on day 0 of AZD1222 vaccination. These receptors were taken from an adult in good health.

The rearrangement joins TRBV7-9 to TRBJ1-6; unclear D gene. This CDR3 contains 13 residues. V lost 5 bases and J lost 7, with 9 bases in between. Looked up from germline, CDR1 is SEHNR and CDR2 is FQNEAQ (reference sequence). The CDR3 protein is CASSIVLNSPLHF. The CDR3 nucleotides read TGTGCCAGCAGCATCGTCCTAAATTCACCCCTCCACTTT.

J is TRBJ1-2 and V is TRBV5-1; no firm D call. The CDR3 runs 15 residues. Germline assignment: CDR1 SGHRS and CDR2 YFSETQ. Trimming stripped 0 bases from V and 4 bases from J, with 13 bases between. In DNA, the CDR3 is TGCGCCAGCAGCTTGGACGGGTCCCCTCGCTATGGCTACACCTTC. It yields the protein CASSLDGSPRYGYTF. Supplemented by reference TRBV5-1 and TRBJ1-2, the full variable domain reads KAGVTQTPRYLIKTRGQQVTLSCSPISGHRSVSWYQQTPGQGLQFLFEYFSETQRNKGNFPGRFSGRQFSNSRSEMNVSTLELGDSALYLCASSLDGSPRYGYTFGSGTRLTVV.

The chain recombines TRBV2 with TRBJ2-1; TRBD2 matches at 11 bases. Germline V gene data show CDR1 as SNHLY and CDR2 as FYNNEI. The CDR3 has 15 amino acids. The J segment lost 7 bases and the V segment lost 5 bases, leaving 7 bases of the junction unmatched. The CDR3 loop reads CASSRMSSGGNEQFF. The DNA of the CDR3 is TGTGCCAGCAGTCGTATGTCTAGCGGGGGGAATGAGCAGTTCTTC. Using reference TRBV2 and TRBJ2-1 for the parts outside the CDR3, the full variable domain is EPEVTQTPSHQVTQMGQEVILRCVPISNHLYFYWYRQILGQKVEFLVSFYNNEISEKSEIFDDQFSVERPDGSNFTLKIRSTKLEDSAMYFCASSRMSSGGNEQFFGPGTRLTVL.

The V and J genes are TRBV7-3 and TRBJ1-1, with TRBD1 as a possible D gene (5 bases). The CDR3 sequence is 13 residues long. Trimming removed 5 bases at V and 10 bases at J, with 17 bases between. The germline V gene encodes CDR1 SGHTA and CDR2 FQGTGA. CDR3 nucleotides: TGTGCCAGCAGCCCCAGCCAGGGAGGGATAGCTTTCTTT. Translated: CASSPSQGGIAFF.

The genes are TRBV29-1 and TRBJ1-1, with D maybe TRBD1 (5 bases). CDR3 length equals 14 residues. The V and J ends lost 4 bases and 5 bases respectively, with 17 bases between them. The germline gives CDR1 SQVTM, CDR2 ANQGSEA. Here the CDR3 reads CSVGGARVGTEAFF. The CDR3 region has the DNA TGCAGCGTTGGAGGGGCGCGAGTAGGTACTGAAGCTTTCTTT.

The chain carries TRBV29-1 and TRBJ2-2; D assignment may be TRBD1 or TRBD2 (6 bases each). The V and J ends lost 5 bases and 4 bases respectively, with 20 bases between them. CDR3 length: 16 residues. Germline assignment: CDR1 SQVTM and CDR2 ANQGSEA. The CDR3 region is CSVQKSGGRSTGELFF. The CDR3 DNA reads TGCAGCGTTCAAAAGTCTGGGGGGCGCAGCACCGGGGAGCTGTTTTTT.

This clone was seen a few times. The gene calls are TRBV18 and TRBJ2-6; D possibly matches TRBD1 or TRBD2 (6 bases each). CDR3 length equals 18 residues. In germline, CDR1 is KGHSH, CDR2 LQKENI. V shed 1 base and J shed 0 bases, with 13 bases lying between them. CDR3 nucleotides: TGTGCCAGCTCACCACAGGGGGGATCTCTCTCTGGGGCCAACGTCCTGACTTTC. Amino acids: CASSPQGGSLSGANVLTF.

The rearrangement joins TRBV28 to TRBJ2-5, with 8 bases identical to TRBD1. Trimming removed 4 bases from V and 6 bases from J; junction bases left unmatched: 13. Germline values: CDR1 MDHEN, CDR2 SYDVKM. This CDR3 spans 16 amino acids. CDR3 nucleotide sequence: TGTGCCAGCAGTTCCACCTCTACGCAGGGGGCAAAGACCCAGTACTTC. It specifies CASSSTSTQGAKTQYF.

This sequence joins TRBV7-8 and TRBJ1-2; 7 positions agree with TRBD1. V lost 5 bases to trimming and J lost 8 bases; unmatched junction nucleotides: 5. The germline V gene encodes CDR1 SGHVS and CDR2 FQNEAQ. The CDR3 extends over 12 amino acids. The CDR3 reads CASSGSQGGYTF. The CDR3 DNA is TGTGCCAGCAGCGGATCACAGGGGGGCTACACCTTC.

This chain connects TRBV2 to TRBJ1-2; D gene uncertain. Germline V lookup: CDR1 SNHLY, CDR2 FYNNEI. The CDR3 is 11 amino acids. V lost 5 bases and J lost 5, with 6 bases in between. The CDR3, as DNA: TGTGCCAGCAGTCGGCTTTATGGCTACACCTTC. Encoded protein: CASSRLYGYTF.

The chain is built from TRBV6-5 and TRBJ1-2; TRBD1 aligns across 8 bases. There are 12 residues in the CDR3. CDR1 MNHEY and CDR2 SVGAGI come from the germline V gene. After removal of 6 bases from V and 8 bases from J, the junction contained 5 bases not matched to a gene. In DNA, the CDR3 is TGTGCCAGCAGCGGGACAGGAGGGGGCTACACCTTC. Its protein is CASSGTGGGYTF.

The genes are TRBV18 and TRBJ1-6; TRBD1 matches 10 bases. CDR1 is KGHSH, CDR2 LQKENI, per germline. V lost 3 bases and J lost 7; bases outside the gene matches: 0. This CDR3 has 14 amino acids. The CDR3 nucleotides are TGTGCCAGCTCACCGGGACAGGGGAATTCACCCCTCCACTTT. Amino acids: CASSPGQGNSPLHF.

This clone was recorded a few times. The chain is built from TRBV7-9 and TRBJ1-6; no clear D gene. V dropped 2 bases and J dropped 8 bases, with 13 bases sitting between them. Germline-derived CDR1 and CDR2 are SEHNR and FQNEAQ (reference sequence). The CDR3 runs to 15 residues. This CDR3 is CASSLTSLTDSPLHF. The CDR3 nucleotides are TGTGCCAGCAGCTTAACGTCCTTAACGGATTCACCCCTCCACTTT. Drawing the rest from reference TRBV7-9 and TRBJ1-6, the complete variable domain is DTGVSQNPRHKITKRGQNVTFRCDPISEHNRLYWYRQTLGQGPEFLTYFQNEAQLEKSRLLSDRFSAERPKGSFSTLEIQRTEQGDSAMYLCASSLTSLTDSPLHFGNGTRLTVT.

This chain connects TRBV9 to TRBJ2-7; 11 bases map to TRBD1. Germline CDR1 reads SGDLS; CDR2 reads YYNGEE. The CDR3 loop spans 16 amino acids. Trimming removed 0 bases from V and 3 bases from J; junction bases left unmatched: 5. CDR3 sequence: CASSVEGQGAFYEQYF. The DNA of the CDR3 is TGTGCCAGCAGCGTAGAAGGACAGGGGGCCTTCTACGAGCAGTACTTC.

The chain has TRBV5-4 and TRBJ1-4; TRBD1 is a possible D gene (5 bases). The germline V and J ends were trimmed by 4 bases and 5 bases, with 18 bases remaining between them. The CDR3 loop spans 16 amino acids. The germline CDR1 and CDR2 sequences are SGHNT and YYREEE (reference sequence). CDR3 protein: CASSDGTSRANEKLFF. The DNA of the CDR3 is TGTGCCAGCAGCGACGGGACCTCCAGAGCGAATGAAAAACTGTTTTTT.

The genes are TRBV5-1 and TRBJ1-2, with a tentative D call TRBD1 (5 bases). Per the germline V gene, CDR1 is SGHRS and CDR2 is YFSETQ. V lost 0 bases and J 8 bases, leaving 20 bases between the germline ends. The CDR3 sequence is 16 residues long. CDR3: CASSLVPSGEGMGYTF. CDR3 bases: TGCGCCAGCAGCTTGGTCCCCTCGGGGGAAGGGATGGGCTACACCTTC.

This chain links TRBV7-3 with TRBJ2-1; D is perhaps TRBD1 (5 bases). The germline gives CDR1 SGHTA, CDR2 FQGTGA. This CDR3 has 15 amino acids. V was pared by 4 bases and J by 0 bases, with 10 bases between. CDR3 sequence: CASSSRQSSYNEQFF. The CDR3 DNA is TGTGCCAGCAGCTCCCGACAGAGCTCCTACAATGAGCAGTTCTTC. The whole variable domain, remainder taken from reference TRBV7-3 and TRBJ2-1, is GAGVSQTPSNKVTEKGKYVELRCDPISGHTALYWYRQSLGQGPEFLIYFQGTGAADDSGLPNDRFFAVRPEGSVSTLKIQRTERGDSAVYLCASSSRQSSYNEQFFGPGTRLTVL.

The gene calls are TRBV5-1 and TRBJ1-2, with 8 positions matching TRBD1. The V gene's germline CDR1 is SGHRS and CDR2 YFSETQ. This CDR3 is 14 amino acids long. Trimming cost V 4 bases and J 3 bases; bases outside gene matches: 5. The CDR3 coding sequence is TGCGCCAGCAGCCCCCAGGGGGCGGACTATGGCTACACCTTC. Protein: CASSPQGADYGYTF. The whole variable domain, filled in from reference TRBV5-1 and TRBJ1-2, reads KAGVTQTPRYLIKTRGQQVTLSCSPISGHRSVSWYQQTPGQGLQFLFEYFSETQRNKGNFPGRFSGRQFSNSRSEMNVSTLELGDSALYLCASSPQGADYGYTFGSGTRLTVV.

The rearrangement links TRBV4-1 to TRBJ2-3, with D perhaps assigned TRBD1 or TRBD2 (5 bases each). CDR1 and CDR2 from the germline V gene are MGHRA and YSYEKL. V was shortened by 4 bases and J by 5 bases, with 19 bases between the two germline ends. This CDR3 contains 16 residues. CDR3 coding DNA: TGCGCCAGCAGCCCTACCGGGACGGGTAAGGGAGATACGCAGTATTTT. This translates into CASSPTGTGKGDTQYF.

The chain couples TRBV27 to TRBJ1-2, with TRBD1 matching over 9 bases. With V trimmed by 0 bases and J by 8 bases, 7 bases remained unmatched. The germline V gene has CDR1 MNHEY and CDR2 SMNVEV (reference sequence). The CDR3 contains 15 residues. CDR3 region: CASSLSGTGLGGYTF. As DNA, the CDR3 is TGTGCCAGCAGTTTATCGGGGACAGGGCTGGGGGGCTACACCTTC.

V and J are TRBV6-6 and TRBJ1-5; TRBD1 might be the D (6 bases). V lost 5 bases and J 6 bases, leaving 11 bases between the germline ends. The germline gives CDR1 MNHNY, CDR2 SVGAGI (reference sequence). This CDR3 is built from 13 residues. CDR3 protein: CASSPQGSQPQHF. CDR3 DNA sequence: TGTGCCAGCAGTCCACAGGGTTCTCAGCCCCAGCATTTT.

With regard to this clone: The sample holds other DNA sequences that translate to the same CDR3. CDR3: CASSPPGQGGEKLFF. The CDR3 region has the DNA TGTGCCAGCTCACCACCGGGACAGGGAGGAGAAAAACTGTTTTTT. The V and J genes are TRBV18 and TRBJ1-4, with 9 positions matching TRBD1. Germline V gene lookup returns CDR1 KGHSH and CDR2 LQKENI. The trim removed 0 bases at V and 8 bases at J, leaving 4 bases unmatched. This CDR3 is built from 15 residues.

The rearrangement joins TRBV5-4 to TRBJ1-1, with 7 bases identical to TRBD1. The CDR3 contains 14 residues. V trimming: 2 bases; J trimming: 1 base; junction bases outside the gene matches: 2. Germline lookup yields CDR1 SGHNT and CDR2 YYREEE (reference sequence). CDR3 loop: CASSFGTANTEAFF. The CDR3 region has the DNA TGTGCCAGCAGCTTTGGGACAGCGAACACTGAAGCTTTCTTT. Combining the CDR3 with reference TRBV5-4 and TRBJ1-1 gives the whole variable domain ETGVTQSPTHLIKTRGQQVTLRCSSQSGHNTVSWYQQALGQGPQFIFQYYREEENGRGNFPPRFSGLQFPNYSSELNVNALELDDSALYLCASSFGTANTEAFFGQGTRLTVV.

This clone was counted a single time. The V and J genes are TRBV7-9 and TRBJ1-1; tentatively, D is TRBD1 (5 bases). Germline-derived CDR1 and CDR2 are SEHNR and FQNEAQ (reference sequence). The germline V and J ends were trimmed by 1 base and 7 bases, with 16 bases remaining between them. The CDR3 sequence is 15 residues long. CDR3 nucleotides: TGTGCCAGCAGCTTAGGCCCCATAACAGGTTTTGAAGCTTTCTTT. Its protein is CASSLGPITGFEAFF.

The chain recombines TRBV4-2 with TRBJ2-3; D is unclear. The germline V and J ends were trimmed by 0 bases and 4 bases, with 8 bases remaining between them. Germline loops: CDR1 LGHNA, CDR2 YNFKEQ. The CDR3 consists of 14 residues. The chain's CDR3 is CASSQDLPADTQYF. The CDR3 DNA reads as TGTGCCAGCAGCCAAGATCTGCCGGCAGATACGCAGTATTTT.

The chain uses TRBV7-3 and TRBJ1-1; weak D call: TRBD1 (5 bases). The CDR3 length is 13 residues. Deletions cut 4 bases from V and 5 bases from J, with 11 bases between. Germline values: CDR1 SGHTA, CDR2 FQGTGA. CDR3 coding DNA: TGTGCCAGCAGCTCCGCGGGGGAAACTGAAGCTTTCTTT. Its translation is CASSSAGETEAFF.

The rearrangement links TRBV10-2 to TRBJ2-7; TRBD1 matches at 10 bases. V shed 6 bases, J shed 3 bases, and the junction held 8 bases outside the gene matches. Germline V gene sequence: CDR1 WSHSY, CDR2 SAAADI. CDR3 length equals 15 residues. The CDR3 region has the DNA TGCGCCAGCAGCGATCGACAGGGGGCTCTCTACGAGCAGTACTTC. Translation gives CASSDRQGALYEQYF.

The rearrangement uses TRBV6-6 and TRBJ2-7; the D call may be TRBD1 or TRBD2 (5 bases each). The V and J ends lost 6 bases and 2 bases respectively, with 20 bases between them. This CDR3 has 16 residues. Germline V gene sequence: CDR1 MNHNY, CDR2 SVGAGI (reference sequence). CDR3 in DNA: TGTGCCAGCAGAGGGAGAGAGGGGCACCAAGCCTACGAGCAGTACTTC. Encoded protein: CASRGREGHQAYEQYF.

This chain uses TRBV11-3 with TRBJ2-1, with D tentatively TRBD1 (5 bases). V was shortened by 2 bases and J by 7 bases, with 6 bases between the two germline ends. From germline, CDR1 is SGHNT and CDR2 YENEEA. The CDR3 is 12 amino acids. The CDR3 is CASSLNRNEQFF. The CDR3 DNA sequence: TGTGCCAGCAGCTTAAACAGGAATGAGCAGTTCTTC.

The rearrangement joins TRBV11-1 to TRBJ2-3; D gene uncertain. V lost 4 bases, J lost 1 base, and 9 bases lay in between. From germline, CDR1 is SGHAT and CDR2 FQDESV (reference sequence). This CDR3 comprises 14 residues. CDR3: CASSYNTGTDTQYF. The CDR3 DNA follows: TGTGCCAGCAGCTATAACACGGGCACAGATACGCAGTATTTT.

The V call is TRBV7-3, the J call TRBJ1-1, with 7 nucleotides matching TRBD1. Trimming at V came to 5 bases and at J to 3 bases, leaving 9 bases not matched to a gene. Germline V CDR1 and CDR2: SGHTA, FQGTGA. The CDR3 totals 15 residues. This chain's CDR3 is CASSLLGTDHTEAFF. The CDR3 DNA reads as TGTGCCAGCAGCCTCCTGGGGACAGACCACACTGAAGCTTTCTTT.

This clone was recorded only once. This rearrangement joins TRBV2 to TRBJ2-1; tentatively, D is TRBD2 (6 bases). Looked up from germline, CDR1 is SNHLY and CDR2 is FYNNEI. V gave up 11 bases and J gave up 7 bases, with 18 bases separating them. This CDR3 is 13 amino acids long. The CDR3 bases are TGTGCCGGATCCTTAGCAGGGAGGAATGAGCAGTTCTTC. Translating it yields CAGSLAGRNEQFF.